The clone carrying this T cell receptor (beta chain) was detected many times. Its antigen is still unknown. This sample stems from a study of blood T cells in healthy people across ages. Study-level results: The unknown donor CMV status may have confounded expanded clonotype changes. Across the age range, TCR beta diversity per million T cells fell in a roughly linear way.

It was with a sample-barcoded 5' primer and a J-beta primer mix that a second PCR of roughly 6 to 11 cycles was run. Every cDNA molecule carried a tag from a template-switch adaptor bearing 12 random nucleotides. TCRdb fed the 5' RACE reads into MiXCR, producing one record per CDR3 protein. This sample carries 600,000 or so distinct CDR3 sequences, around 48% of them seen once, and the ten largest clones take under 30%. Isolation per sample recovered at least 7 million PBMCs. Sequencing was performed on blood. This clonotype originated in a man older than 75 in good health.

CDR3 in amino acids: CASNSRTGTYEQYF. The DNA for the CDR3 is TGTGCCAGCAATTCCCGGACGGGGACCTACGAGCAGTACTTC. J is TRBJ2-7 and V is TRBV6-6, with D maybe TRBD2 (5 bases). The length of the CDR3 is 14 residues. V lost 7 bases to trimming and J lost 2 bases, with 15 bases between them. Per germline, CDR1 MNHNY and CDR2 SVGAGI (reference sequence).